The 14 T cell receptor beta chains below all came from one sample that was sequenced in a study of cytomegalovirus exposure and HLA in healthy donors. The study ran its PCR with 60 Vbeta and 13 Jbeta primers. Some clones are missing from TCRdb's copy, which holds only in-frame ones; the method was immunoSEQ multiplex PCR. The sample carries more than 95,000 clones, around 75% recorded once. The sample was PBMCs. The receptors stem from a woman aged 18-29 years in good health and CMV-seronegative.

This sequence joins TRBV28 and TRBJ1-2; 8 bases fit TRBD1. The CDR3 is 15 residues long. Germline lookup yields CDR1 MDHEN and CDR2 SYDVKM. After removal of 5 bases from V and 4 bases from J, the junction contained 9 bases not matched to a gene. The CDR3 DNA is TGTGCCAGCAGTGAGCACGCGACAGGGGTCTATGGCTACACCTTC. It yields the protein CASSEHATGVYGYTF.

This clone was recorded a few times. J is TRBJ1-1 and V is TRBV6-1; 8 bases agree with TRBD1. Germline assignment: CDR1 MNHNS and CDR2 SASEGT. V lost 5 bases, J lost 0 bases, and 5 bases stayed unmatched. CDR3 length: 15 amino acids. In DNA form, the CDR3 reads TGTGCCAGCAGTCAGGGACAGGATGTGAACACTGAAGCTTTCTTT. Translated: CASSQGQDVNTEAFF.

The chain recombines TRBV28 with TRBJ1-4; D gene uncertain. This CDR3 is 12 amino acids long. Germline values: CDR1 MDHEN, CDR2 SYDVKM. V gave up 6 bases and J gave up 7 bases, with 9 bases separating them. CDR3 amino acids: CASRLLGEKLFF. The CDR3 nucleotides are TGTGCCAGCAGACTATTGGGTGAAAAACTGTTTTTT.

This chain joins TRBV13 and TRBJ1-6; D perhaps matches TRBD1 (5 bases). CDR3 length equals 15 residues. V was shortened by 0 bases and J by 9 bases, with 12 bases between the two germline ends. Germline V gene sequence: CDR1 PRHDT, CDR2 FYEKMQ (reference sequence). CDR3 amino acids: CASSLGKGIGSPLHF. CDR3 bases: TGTGCCAGCAGCTTAGGCAAGGGGATCGGTTCACCCCTCCACTTT.

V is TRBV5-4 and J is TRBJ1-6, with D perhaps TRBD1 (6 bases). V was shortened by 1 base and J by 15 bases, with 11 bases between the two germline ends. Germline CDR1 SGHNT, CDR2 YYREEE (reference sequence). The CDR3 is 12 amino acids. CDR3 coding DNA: TGTGCCAGCAGCTTGAACGGGGACAACCTCCACTTT. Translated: CASSLNGDNLHF.

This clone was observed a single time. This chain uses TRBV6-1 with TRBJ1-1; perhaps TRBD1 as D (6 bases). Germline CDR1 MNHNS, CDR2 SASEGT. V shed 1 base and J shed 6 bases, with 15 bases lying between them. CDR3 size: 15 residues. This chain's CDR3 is CASSEDRAGGSEAFF. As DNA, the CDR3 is TGTGCCAGCAGTGAAGACAGGGCGGGGGGATCTGAAGCTTTCTTT.

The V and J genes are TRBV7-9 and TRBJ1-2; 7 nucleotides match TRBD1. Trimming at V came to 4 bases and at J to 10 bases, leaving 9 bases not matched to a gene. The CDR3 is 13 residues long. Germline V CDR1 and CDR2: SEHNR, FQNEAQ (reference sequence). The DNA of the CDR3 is TGTGCCAGCAGCTCATCCAGGGACAGTCTCTACACCTTC. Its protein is CASSSSRDSLYTF. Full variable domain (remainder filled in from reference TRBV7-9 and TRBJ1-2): DTGVSQNPRHKITKRGQNVTFRCDPISEHNRLYWYRQTLGQGPEFLTYFQNEAQLEKSRLLSDRFSAERPKGSFSTLEIQRTEQGDSAMYLCASSSSRDSLYTFGSGTRLTVV.

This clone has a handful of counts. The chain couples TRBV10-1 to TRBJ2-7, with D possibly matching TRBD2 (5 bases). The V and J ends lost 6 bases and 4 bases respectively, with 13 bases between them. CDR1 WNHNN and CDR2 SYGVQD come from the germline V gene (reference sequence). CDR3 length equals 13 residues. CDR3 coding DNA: TGCGCCAGCAGCCGTCAAACGGGATACGAGCAGTACTTC. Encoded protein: CASSRQTGYEQYF.

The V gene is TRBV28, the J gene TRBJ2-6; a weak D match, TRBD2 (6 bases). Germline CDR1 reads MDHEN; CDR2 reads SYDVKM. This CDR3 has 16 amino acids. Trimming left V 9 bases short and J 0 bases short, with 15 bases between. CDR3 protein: CASFRGTVSGANVLTF. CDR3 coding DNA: TGTGCCAGTTTCCGGGGGACCGTCTCTGGGGCCAACGTCCTGACTTTC.

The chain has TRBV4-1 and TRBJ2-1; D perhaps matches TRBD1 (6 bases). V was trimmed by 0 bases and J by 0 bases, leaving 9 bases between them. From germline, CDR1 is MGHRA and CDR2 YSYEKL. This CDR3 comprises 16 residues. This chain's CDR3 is CASSQEQGSSYNEQFF. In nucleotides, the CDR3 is TGCGCCAGCAGCCAAGAACAGGGTAGCTCCTACAATGAGCAGTTCTTC.

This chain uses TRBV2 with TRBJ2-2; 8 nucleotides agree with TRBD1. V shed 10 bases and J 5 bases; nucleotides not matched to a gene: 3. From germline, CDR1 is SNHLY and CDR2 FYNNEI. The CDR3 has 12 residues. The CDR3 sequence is CATQGATGELFF. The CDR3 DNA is TGTGCCACCCAGGGGGCGACCGGGGAGCTGTTTTTT.

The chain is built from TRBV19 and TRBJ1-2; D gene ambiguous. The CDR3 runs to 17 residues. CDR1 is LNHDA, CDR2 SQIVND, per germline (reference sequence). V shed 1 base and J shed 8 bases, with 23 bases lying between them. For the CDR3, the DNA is TGTGCCAGTAGTATAGCGGAGGTGATGACCCCAACGAGGGGCTACACCTTC. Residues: CASSIAEVMTPTRGYTF.

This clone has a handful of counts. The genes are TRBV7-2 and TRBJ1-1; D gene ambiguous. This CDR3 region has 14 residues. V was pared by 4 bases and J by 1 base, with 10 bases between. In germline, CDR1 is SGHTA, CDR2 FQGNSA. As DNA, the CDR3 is TGTGCCAGCAGCTCAGCACTCGGGAACACTGAAGCTTTCTTT. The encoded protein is CASSSALGNTEAFF.

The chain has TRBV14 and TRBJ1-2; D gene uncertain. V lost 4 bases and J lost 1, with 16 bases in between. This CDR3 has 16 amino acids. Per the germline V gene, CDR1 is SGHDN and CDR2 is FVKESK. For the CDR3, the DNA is TGTGCCAGCAGCCCTCAAGGTGGGAGGCTTAACTATGGCTACACCTTC. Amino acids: CASSPQGGRLNYGYTF.